The following is a T cell receptor beta chain sequence with its context. The data derive from a study of blood T cell repertoires in COVID-19. Clones were sequenced by immunoSEQ multiplex PCR, and TCRdb holds only the in-frame ones, with some missing. The repertoire holds about 190,000 clones, with around 88% as singletons. V shed 8 bases and J shed 2 bases, with 13 bases lying between them. In germline, CDR1 is SGHVS, CDR2 FQNEAQ. The CDR3 spans 13 residues. The TCR comes from a middle-aged man with acute COVID-19. Sequencing used PBMCs or T cells enriched from blood (not recorded which). This chain joins TRBV7-8 and TRBJ2-7, with a weak D call TRBD2 (5 bases). The CDR3: CASRGYQPYEQYF. The CDR3 nucleotides are TGTGCCAGCCGAGGGTATCAGCCCTACGAGCAGTACTTC.